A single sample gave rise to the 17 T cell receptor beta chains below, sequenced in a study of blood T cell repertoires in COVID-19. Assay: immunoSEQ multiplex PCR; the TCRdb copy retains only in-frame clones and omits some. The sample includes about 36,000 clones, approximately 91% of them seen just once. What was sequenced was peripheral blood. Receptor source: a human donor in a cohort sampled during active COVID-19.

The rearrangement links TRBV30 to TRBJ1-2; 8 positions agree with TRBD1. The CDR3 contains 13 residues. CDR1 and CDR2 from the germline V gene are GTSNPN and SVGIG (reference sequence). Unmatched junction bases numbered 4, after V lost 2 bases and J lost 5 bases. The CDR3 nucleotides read TGTGCCTGGAGTCACGACAGGGGATATGGCTACACCTTC. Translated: CAWSHDRGYGYTF.

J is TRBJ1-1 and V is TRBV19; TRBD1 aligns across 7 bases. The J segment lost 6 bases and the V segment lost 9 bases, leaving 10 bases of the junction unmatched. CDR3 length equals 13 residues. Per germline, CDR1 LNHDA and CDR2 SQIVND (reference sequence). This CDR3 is CASTSQGMPEAFF. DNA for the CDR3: TGTGCCAGCACGTCACAGGGGATGCCTGAAGCTTTCTTT.

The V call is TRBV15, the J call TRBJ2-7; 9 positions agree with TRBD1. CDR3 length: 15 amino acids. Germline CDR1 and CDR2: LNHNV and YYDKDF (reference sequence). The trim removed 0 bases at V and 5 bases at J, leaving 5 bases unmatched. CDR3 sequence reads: CATSRDRGQGHEQYF. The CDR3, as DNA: TGTGCCACCAGCAGAGACCGGGGACAGGGTCACGAGCAGTACTTC.

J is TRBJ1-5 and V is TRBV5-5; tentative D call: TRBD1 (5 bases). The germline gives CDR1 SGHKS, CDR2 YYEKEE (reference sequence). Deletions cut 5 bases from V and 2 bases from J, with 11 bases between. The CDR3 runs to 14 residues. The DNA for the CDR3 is TGTGCCAGCAGACGCAGGGAAGGCAATCAGCCCCAGCATTTT. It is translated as CASRRREGNQPQHF.

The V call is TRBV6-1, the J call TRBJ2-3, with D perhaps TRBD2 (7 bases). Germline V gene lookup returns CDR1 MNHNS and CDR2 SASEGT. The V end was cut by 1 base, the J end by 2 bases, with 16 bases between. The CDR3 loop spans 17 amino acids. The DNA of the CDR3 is TGTGCCAGCAGTGAAGAGGGGGGAGGGACTCTCACAGATACGCAGTATTTT. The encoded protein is CASSEEGGGTLTDTQYF.

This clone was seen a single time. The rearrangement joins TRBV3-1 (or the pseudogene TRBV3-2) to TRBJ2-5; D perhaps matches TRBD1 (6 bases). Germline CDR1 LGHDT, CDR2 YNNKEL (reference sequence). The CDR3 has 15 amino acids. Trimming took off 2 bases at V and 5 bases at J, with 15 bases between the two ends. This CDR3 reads CASSQSTARGETQYF. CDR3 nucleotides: TGTGCCAGCAGCCAATCGACAGCCAGGGGTGAGACCCAGTACTTC.

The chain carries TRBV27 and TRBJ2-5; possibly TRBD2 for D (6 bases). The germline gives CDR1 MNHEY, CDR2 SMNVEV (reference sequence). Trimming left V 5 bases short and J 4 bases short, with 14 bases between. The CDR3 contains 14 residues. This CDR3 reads CASSPRDSRETQYF. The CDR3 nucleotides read TGTGCCAGCAGTCCTCGGGACTCCCGAGAGACCCAGTACTTC.

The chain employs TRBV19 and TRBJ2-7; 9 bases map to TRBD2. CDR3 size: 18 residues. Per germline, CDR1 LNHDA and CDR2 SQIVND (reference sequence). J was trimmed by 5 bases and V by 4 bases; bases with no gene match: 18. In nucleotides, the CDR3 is TGTGCCAGTAGTACCCTAGCGGGGAGACCACACTCTGTCCACGAGCAGTACTTC. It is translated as CASSTLAGRPHSVHEQYF.

The CDR3: CAQGANTEAFF. CDR3 in DNA: TGTGCGCAGGGGGCGAACACTGAAGCTTTCTTT. This sequence joins TRBV2 and TRBJ1-1, with 8 bases identical to TRBD1. Germline values: CDR1 SNHLY, CDR2 FYNNEI. The CDR3 totals 11 residues.

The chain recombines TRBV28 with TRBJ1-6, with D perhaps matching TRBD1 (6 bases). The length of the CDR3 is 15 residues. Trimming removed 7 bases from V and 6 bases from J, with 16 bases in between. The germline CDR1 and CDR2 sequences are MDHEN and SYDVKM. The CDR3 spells CASKENRGANSPLHF. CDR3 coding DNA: TGTGCCAGCAAAGAGAACCGGGGGGCTAATTCACCCCTCCACTTT.

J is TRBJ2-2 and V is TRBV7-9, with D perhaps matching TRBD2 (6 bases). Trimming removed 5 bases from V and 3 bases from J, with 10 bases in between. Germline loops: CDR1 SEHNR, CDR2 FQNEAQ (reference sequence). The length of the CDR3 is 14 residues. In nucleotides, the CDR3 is TGTGCCAGCAGCCGGGACTTCTACACCGGGGAGCTGTTTTTT. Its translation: CASSRDFYTGELFF.

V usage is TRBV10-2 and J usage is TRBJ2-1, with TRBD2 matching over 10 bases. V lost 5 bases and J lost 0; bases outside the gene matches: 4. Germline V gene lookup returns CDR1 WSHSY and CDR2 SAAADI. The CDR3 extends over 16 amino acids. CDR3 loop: CASSRAGGDSYNEQFF. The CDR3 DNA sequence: TGCGCCAGCAGTCGAGCGGGGGGGGACTCCTACAATGAGCAGTTCTTC.

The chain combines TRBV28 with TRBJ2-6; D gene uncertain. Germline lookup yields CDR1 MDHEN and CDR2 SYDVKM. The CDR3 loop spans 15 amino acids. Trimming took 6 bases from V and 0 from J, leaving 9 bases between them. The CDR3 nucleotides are TGTGCCAGCAGGGCCGCCCTCTCTGGGGCCAACGTCCTGACTTTC. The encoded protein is CASRAALSGANVLTF.

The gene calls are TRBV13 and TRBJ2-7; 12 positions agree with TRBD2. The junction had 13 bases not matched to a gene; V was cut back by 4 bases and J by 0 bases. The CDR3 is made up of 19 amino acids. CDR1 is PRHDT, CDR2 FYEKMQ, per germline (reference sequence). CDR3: CASSSTLAGGPLSSYEQYF. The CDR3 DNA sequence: TGTGCCAGCAGCTCTACTCTAGCGGGGGGGCCTTTAAGCTCCTACGAGCAGTACTTC.

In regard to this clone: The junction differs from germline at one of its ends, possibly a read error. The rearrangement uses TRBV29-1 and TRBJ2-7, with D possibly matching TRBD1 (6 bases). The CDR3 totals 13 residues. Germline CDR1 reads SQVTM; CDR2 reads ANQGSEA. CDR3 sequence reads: CSVGDTVAYEQYF. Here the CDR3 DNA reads TGCAGCGTTGGGGACACGGTGGCCTACGAGCAATACTTC.

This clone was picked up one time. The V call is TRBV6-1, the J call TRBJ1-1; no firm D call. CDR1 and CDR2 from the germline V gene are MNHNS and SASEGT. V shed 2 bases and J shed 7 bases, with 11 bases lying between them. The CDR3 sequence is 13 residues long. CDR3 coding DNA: TGTGCCAGCAGTGAAACAGATTGGTATGAAGCTTTCTTT. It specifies CASSETDWYEAFF.

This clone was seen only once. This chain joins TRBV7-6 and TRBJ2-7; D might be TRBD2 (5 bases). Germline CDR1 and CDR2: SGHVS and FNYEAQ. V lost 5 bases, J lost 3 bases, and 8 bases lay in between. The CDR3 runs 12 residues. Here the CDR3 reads CASSPGGYEQYF. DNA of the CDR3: TGTGCCAGCAGCCCTGGAGGCTACGAGCAGTACTTC.